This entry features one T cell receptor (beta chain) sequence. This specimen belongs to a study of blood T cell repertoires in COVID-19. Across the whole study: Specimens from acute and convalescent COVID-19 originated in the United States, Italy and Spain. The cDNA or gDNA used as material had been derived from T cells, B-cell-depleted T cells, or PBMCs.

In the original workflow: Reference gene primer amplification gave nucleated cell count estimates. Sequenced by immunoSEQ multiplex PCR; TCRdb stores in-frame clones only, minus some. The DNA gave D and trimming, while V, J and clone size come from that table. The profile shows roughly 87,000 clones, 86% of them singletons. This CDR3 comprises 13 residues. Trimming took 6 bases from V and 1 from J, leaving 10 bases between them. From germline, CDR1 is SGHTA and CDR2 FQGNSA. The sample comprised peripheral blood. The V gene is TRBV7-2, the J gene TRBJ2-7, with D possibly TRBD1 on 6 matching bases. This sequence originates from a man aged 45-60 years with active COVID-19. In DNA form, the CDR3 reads TGTGCCAGCAGGCCTACAGGGTCCTACGAGCAGTACTTC. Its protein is CASRPTGSYEQYF. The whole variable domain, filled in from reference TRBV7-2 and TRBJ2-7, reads GAGVSQSPSNKVTEKGKDVELRCDPISGHTALYWYRQSLGQGLEFLIYFQGNSAPDKSGLPSDRFSAERTGGSVSTLTIQRTQQEDSAVYLCASRPTGSYEQYFGPGTRLTVT.